The next 12 T cell receptor beta chains were all read from a single sample in a study of Ad26.COV2.S vaccination and SARS-CoV-2 variants. As for treatment: over 15 received Ad26.COV2.S at low or high dose, single or two shots; about five received placebo; per-sample allocation not given. Specimens were obtained on day 63 following the first vaccine or placebo injection. Measured with immunoSEQ multiplex PCR; TCRdb has only the in-frame clones, and not every one. Among 350,000 to 450,000 clones listed, over 75% were seen once. Source: peripheral blood, taken in a trial of Ad26.COV2.S vaccine versus placebo. Receptors originate from a person aged 18-60 years who received the Ad26.COV2.S COVID-19 vaccine or a placebo.

The chain carries TRBV12-3 or TRBV12-4 and TRBJ1-2, with 7 positions matching TRBD1. This CDR3 region has 13 residues. Trimming took 2 bases from V and 8 from J; bases not matched to a gene: 5. The CDR3 region has the DNA TGTGCCAGCAGTTTAAAAGGGGGCGCCGGCTACACCTTC. Translation: CASSLKGGAGYTF.

V usage is TRBV28 and J usage is TRBJ1-5; possible D gene TRBD1, 5 bases. Looked up from germline, CDR1 is MDHEN and CDR2 is SYDVKM. This CDR3 has 15 amino acids. Trimming took 1 base from V and 7 from J, leaving 14 bases between them. CDR3 in amino acids: CASSLSWGFGQPQHF. The CDR3 nucleotides read TGTGCCAGCAGTTTATCCTGGGGGTTCGGGCAGCCCCAGCATTTT.

The J gene is TRBJ2-7, the V gene TRBV9; D unclear. This CDR3 contains 13 residues. Germline V gives CDR1 SGDLS, CDR2 YYNGEE. V lost 0 bases and J lost 3, with 7 bases in between. CDR3 sequence (DNA): TGTGCCAGCAGCGTAGGACCAGGCTACGAGCAGTACTTC. It yields the protein CASSVGPGYEQYF.

V and J are TRBV12-5 and TRBJ1-5; D is possibly TRBD1 (6 bases). Trimming took off 6 bases at V and 0 bases at J, with 12 bases between the two ends. Germline V lookup: CDR1 LGHNT, CDR2 FRNRAP. This CDR3 has 15 residues. The CDR3 coding sequence is TGTGCTAGTGGGGAGGGGGTCTATAGCAATCAGCCCCAGCATTTT. Its translation is CASGEGVYSNQPQHF.

CDR3 sequence: CASSLESAGELFF. The CDR3 region has the DNA TGTGCCAGCAGCTTGGAGAGCGCCGGGGAGCTGTTTTTT. The chain employs TRBV5-4 and TRBJ2-2, with unresolved D. The CDR3 runs 13 residues. In germline, CDR1 is SGHNT, CDR2 YYREEE (reference sequence). The V end was cut by 0 bases, the J end by 6 bases, with 6 bases between.

The chain recombines TRBV5-1 with TRBJ1-1; TRBD1 agrees at 9 bases. The CDR3 covers 17 residues. Germline-derived CDR1 and CDR2 are SGHRS and YFSETQ. The V gene end was trimmed by 1 base and the J gene end by 0 bases; junction bases not matched to a gene: 7. CDR3 protein: CASSLKGQGDMNTEAFF. CDR3 nucleotide sequence: TGCGCCAGCAGCTTGAAGGGACAGGGAGATATGAACACTGAAGCTTTCTTT. Supplemented by reference TRBV5-1 and TRBJ1-1, the full variable domain reads KAGVTQTPRYLIKTRGQQVTLSCSPISGHRSVSWYQQTPGQGLQFLFEYFSETQRNKGNFPGRFSGRQFSNSRSEMNVSTLELGDSALYLCASSLKGQGDMNTEAFFGQGTRLTVV.

The chain uses TRBV2 and TRBJ1-2, with D tentatively TRBD1 (5 bases). The CDR3 spans 15 residues. Trimming pared 7 bases from V and 0 bases from J, leaving 15 bases between. Looked up from germline, CDR1 is SNHLY and CDR2 is FYNNEI. The CDR3, as DNA: TGTGCCAGCATTAGGGGCTCCACAGCTAACTATGGCTACACCTTC. Residues: CASIRGSTANYGYTF.

The chain uses TRBV3-1 (or the pseudogene TRBV3-2) and TRBJ1-5, with 7 bases matching TRBD1. The CDR3 consists of 17 residues. The junction had 11 bases not matched to a gene; V was cut back by 2 bases and J by 4 bases. Germline CDR1 and CDR2: LGHDT and YNNKEL (reference sequence). The CDR3 here is CASSQPSGTGVNQPQHF. DNA for the CDR3: TGTGCCAGCAGCCAACCCTCCGGCACAGGGGTTAATCAGCCCCAGCATTTT.

This sequence joins TRBV18 and TRBJ1-1; D remains ambiguous. Germline V gene lookup returns CDR1 KGHSH and CDR2 LQKENI. V shed 3 bases and J shed 0 bases, with 14 bases lying between them. The CDR3 runs 16 residues. CDR3 in amino acids: CASSPEIRRMNTEAFF. For the CDR3, the DNA is TGTGCCAGCTCACCCGAAATCAGGAGGATGAACACTGAAGCTTTCTTT.

The chain links TRBV2 to TRBJ1-1; 11 nucleotides align to TRBD1. The germline V gene has CDR1 SNHLY and CDR2 FYNNEI. The junction had 6 bases not matched to a gene; V was cut back by 7 bases and J by 5 bases. The CDR3 runs to 14 residues. The CDR3 DNA reads TGTGCCAGCAATCGGGACAGGGGGGGAACTGAAGCTTTCTTT. This gives the protein CASNRDRGGTEAFF. Drawing the rest from reference TRBV2 and TRBJ1-1, the complete variable domain is EPEVTQTPSHQVTQMGQEVILRCVPISNHLYFYWYRQILGQKVEFLVSFYNNEISEKSEIFDDQFSVERPDGSNFTLKIRSTKLEDSAMYFCASNRDRGGTEAFFGQGTRLTVV.

As concerns this clone: At the DNA level, this CDR3 is encoded by other sequences in the same sample as well. The chain couples TRBV29-1 to TRBJ2-5; TRBD1 might be the D (6 bases). The germline V and J ends were trimmed by 3 bases and 1 base, with 6 bases remaining between them. This CDR3 is 12 amino acids long. The germline V gene has CDR1 SQVTM and CDR2 ANQGSEA. The CDR3 nucleotides are TGCAGCGTTGACAGGGGCCAAGAGACCCAGTACTTC. It codes for CSVDRGQETQYF.

The chain uses TRBV30 and TRBJ1-1; the D gene is possibly TRBD1 (6 bases). Germline CDR1 reads GTSNPN; CDR2 reads SVGIG (reference sequence). The CDR3 spans 13 residues. Trimming shortened V by 5 bases and J by 1 base, and 11 bases separated the two germline ends. The CDR3 DNA is TGTGCCTGGTCGGGACATTCGAACACTGAAGCTTTCTTT. It specifies CAWSGHSNTEAFF.